In its sample, the clone carrying this TCR beta chain was seen a few times. Its antigen is not identified. This record belongs to a study of T cells in Graves' hyperthyroidism and ophthalmopathy. Findings and limits, study-wide: Separation of ophthalmopathy from stable hyperthyroidism was achieved by a 13 V-J model.

It was RNA transcripts that yielded the amplified TCR beta CDR3 regions. First-round RT-PCR targeting the TCR CDR3 was performed with the HTBI primer set. Using its own MiXCR run on the multiplex PCR reads, TCRdb lists one record per CDR3 protein. The sample gives about 200,000 distinct CDR3 sequences, less than 20% of which show up once; over 45% is in the top ten. Trimming cost V 1 base and J 6 bases; bases outside gene matches: 9. CDR3 length: 14 residues. Germline CDR1 DFQATT, CDR2 SNEGSKA (reference sequence). V gene TRBV20-1 combines with J gene TRBJ2-7; TRBD2 aligns across 7 bases. The source material was blood. The TCR comes from a woman between 45 and 65 years old with Graves' hyperthyroidism. CDR3 region: CSARGTRGAPEQYF. The CDR3 bases are TGCAGTGCTAGAGGGACTAGAGGAGCCCCCGAGCAGTACTTC.